The 4 T cell receptor beta chains below come from one sample, sequenced in a study of blood T cell repertoires in COVID-19. Repertoires were generated with immunoSEQ multiplex PCR, while TCRdb's copy carries only in-frame clones and drops some. The table includes fewer than 250,000 clones, around 83% detected once. The sample consisted of peripheral blood. Receptor source: a woman aged 45-65 years with acute or convalescent COVID-19.

The chain joins TRBV28 to TRBJ2-7; D remains unclear. V was shortened by 7 bases and J by 5 bases, with 9 bases between the two germline ends. Germline values: CDR1 MDHEN, CDR2 SYDVKM. The CDR3 totals 11 residues. In nucleotides, the CDR3 is TGTGCCAGCACTAGTAATGACGAGCAGTACTTC. This gives the protein CASTSNDEQYF. The full variable domain, rest sourced from reference TRBV28 and TRBJ2-7, is DVKVTQSSRYLVKRTGEKVFLECVQDMDHENMFWYRQDPGLGLRLIYFSYDVKMKEKGDIPEGYSVSREKKERFSLILESASTNQTSMYLCASTSNDEQYFGPGTRLTVT.

In its sample, this clone was seen once. The genes are TRBV30 and TRBJ2-1; D might be TRBD1 (5 bases). The V and J ends lost 0 bases and 10 bases respectively, with 10 bases between them. The CDR3 spans 12 residues. Germline values: CDR1 GTSNPN, CDR2 SVGIG (reference sequence). The CDR3 here is CAWSVMGREQFF. CDR3 coding DNA: TGTGCCTGGAGTGTAATGGGGCGAGAGCAGTTCTTC. The full variable domain, rest sourced from reference TRBV30 and TRBJ2-1, is SQTIHQWPATLVQPVGSPLSLECTVEGTSNPNLYWYRQAAGRGLQLLFYSVGIGQISSEVPQNLSASRPQDRQFILSSKKLLLSDSGFYLCAWSVMGREQFFGPGTRLTVL.

The J gene is TRBJ2-2, the V gene TRBV10-1, with D possibly being TRBD2 (5 bases). The germline V gene has CDR1 WNHNN and CDR2 SYGVQD (reference sequence). V lost 7 bases and J 6 bases, leaving 15 bases between the germline ends. CDR3 length: 14 amino acids. The CDR3 bases are TGCGCCAGCACTGGAGATCCGGGGTCCGGGGAGCTGTTTTTT. Translated: CASTGDPGSGELFF.

The rearrangement links TRBV5-1 to TRBJ2-7, with a possible D match to TRBD2 (6 bases). This CDR3 has 15 residues. From germline, CDR1 is SGHRS and CDR2 YFSETQ. V gave up 4 bases and J gave up 6 bases, with 20 bases separating them. CDR3 region: CASSLWGSGPSEQYF. CDR3 bases: TGCGCCAGCAGCCTTTGGGGTAGCGGTCCGTCCGAGCAGTACTTC.